This T cell receptor beta chain was sequenced for a study of cytomegalovirus exposure and HLA in healthy donors. Primers for the PCR totalled 60 Vbeta and 13 Jbeta. Sequencing used immunoSEQ multiplex PCR; TCRdb keeps in-frame clones, though not all of them. The sample holds 150,000 to 200,000 clones, 70% to 80% seen once. There are 15 residues in the CDR3. V was clipped by 4 bases and J by 3 bases; unmatched bases: 2. Looked up from germline, CDR1 is SEHNR and CDR2 is FQNEAQ (reference sequence). Sequenced material: PBMCs. The chain employs TRBV7-9 and TRBJ2-7; TRBD2 matches 14 bases. This clonotype was sampled from a woman between 25 and 40 years old in good health and CMV-seropositive. CDR3 DNA: TGTGCCAGCAGCTGGGGACTAGCGGGAGTCTACGAGCAGTACTTC. Translating it yields CASSWGLAGVYEQYF.